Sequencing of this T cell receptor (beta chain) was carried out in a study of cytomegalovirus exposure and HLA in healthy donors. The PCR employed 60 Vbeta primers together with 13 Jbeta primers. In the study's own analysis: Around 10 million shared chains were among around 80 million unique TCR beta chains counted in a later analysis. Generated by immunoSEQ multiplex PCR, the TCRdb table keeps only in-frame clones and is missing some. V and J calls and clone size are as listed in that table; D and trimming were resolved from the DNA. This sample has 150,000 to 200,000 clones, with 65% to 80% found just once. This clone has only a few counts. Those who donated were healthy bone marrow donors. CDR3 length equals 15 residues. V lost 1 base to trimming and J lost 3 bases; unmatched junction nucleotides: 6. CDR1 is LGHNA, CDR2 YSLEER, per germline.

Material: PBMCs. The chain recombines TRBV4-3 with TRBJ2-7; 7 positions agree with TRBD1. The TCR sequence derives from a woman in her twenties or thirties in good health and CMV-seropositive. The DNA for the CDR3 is TGCGCCAGCAGCCAAGCCACAGGGGAGTTCTACGAGCAGTACTTC. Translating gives CASSQATGEFYEQYF.